The sequence of this T cell receptor (beta chain) was determined in a study of early T cells in non-severe SARS-CoV-2 infection. Study-level background: It was bulk RNA from unsorted whole blood that was sequenced, and the chains were unpaired. Notes on the study in general: Matching against VDJdb likely underestimated virus-specific expansions, favoring anti-spike CD8.

V was clipped by 4 bases and J by 2 bases, with 12 bases between them. CDR1 is SGHRS, CDR2 YFSETQ, per germline. The CDR3 loop spans 14 amino acids. Unique molecular identifier tags were affixed to discrete cDNA molecules. TCRdb redid the calling of the 5' RACE reads with MiXCR, one entry per CDR3 protein. The data contain under 100,000 distinct CDR3 sequences, 11% of them seen just once; the ten biggest clones take up about 5%. This clonotype was picked up many times. Its specificity is unknown. V usage is TRBV5-1 and J usage is TRBJ1-1; tentatively, D is TRBD1 (6 bases). Sequences were obtained from whole blood. The clonotype originates from an adult who was a healthcare worker with PCR-confirmed SARS-CoV-2 infection or an uninfected control (not recorded which). For the CDR3, the DNA is TGCGCCAGCAGCCCTAGACAGGTCAACACTGAAGCTTTCTTT. This gives the protein CASSPRQVNTEAFF. Filled out from reference TRBV5-1 and TRBJ1-1, the complete variable domain reads KAGVTQTPRYLIKTRGQQVTLSCSPISGHRSVSWYQQTPGQGLQFLFEYFSETQRNKGNFPGRFSGRQFSNSRSEMNVSTLELGDSALYLCASSPRQVNTEAFFGQGTRLTVV.